The sequence of this T cell receptor (beta chain) was determined in a study of CD4 T cells in relation to SARS-CoV-2 and coronaviruses. As for the study in general: PBMCs were cultured with antigen for over nine days before TCR beta sequencing.

Sequenced by immunoSEQ multiplex PCR; TCRdb stores in-frame clones only, minus some. This table has approximately 36,000 clones, about 86% appearing once. The CDR3 extends over 15 amino acids. Germline V gene sequence: CDR1 SGHDN, CDR2 FVKESK. Trimming took off 4 bases at V and 7 bases at J, with 16 bases between the two ends. Points on this clone: What it binds is unknown.

Naive or memory CD4+ cells were cultured 1:1 with T cell-depleted PBMCs plus CEF. Findings and limits, study-wide: The cross-reactivity analysis covered only spike protein, not other viral proteins. Pre-pandemic and post-infection samples never came from the same donor.

This TCR derives from an adult with COVID-19. Sequencing input: naive CD4+ T cells from PBMCs, cultured in vitro. Subset of the sample: naive CD4+ T cells isolated by negative enrichment. This chain uses TRBV14 with TRBJ2-2; tentative D call: TRBD2 (6 bases). This CDR3 is CASSPDWGGGGELFF. The CDR3 coding sequence is TGTGCCAGCAGCCCCGATTGGGGAGGCGGCGGGGAGCTGTTTTTT.